These 7 T cell receptor beta chains were sequenced from one sample in a study of cytomegalovirus exposure and HLA in healthy donors. In the PCR, 60 Vbeta and 13 Jbeta primers were used. Sequenced by immunoSEQ multiplex PCR; TCRdb stores in-frame clones only, minus some. Of about 200,000 clones detected, approximately 79% appear once; the ten largest clones hold 0.2% to 0.25%. Sequences were obtained from PBMCs. The receptors stem from a girl aged 2 to 10 in good health and CMV-seronegative.

This clone has just one count. This chain connects TRBV29-1 to TRBJ1-5; 7 bases fit TRBD1. The CDR3 sequence is 13 residues long. The junction had 9 bases not matched to a gene; V was cut back by 7 bases and J by 6 bases. CDR1 SQVTM and CDR2 ANQGSEA come from the germline V gene. The CDR3 region has the DNA TGCAGCGCCCGACAGGGTGAGGGTCAGCCCCAGCATTTT. It translates to CSARQGEGQPQHF. Together with reference TRBV29-1 and TRBJ1-5, the CDR3 gives the full variable domain: SAVISQKPSRDICQRGTSLTIQCQVDSQVTMMFWYRQQPGQSLTLIATANQGSEATYESGFVIDKFPISRPNLTFSTLTVSNMSPEDSSIYLCSARQGEGQPQHFGDGTRLSIL.

The chain combines TRBV15 with TRBJ1-2; no definite D call. The germline V gene encodes CDR1 LNHNV and CDR2 YYDKDF (reference sequence). V lost 0 bases and J 1 base, leaving 18 bases between the germline ends. The CDR3 is 18 residues long. The CDR3 region has the DNA TGTGCCACCAGCAGAGAAGGCGCTGGATTTAGCGATAACTATGGCTACACCTTC. This codes for CATSREGAGFSDNYGYTF.

This clone was counted between two and nine times. This rearrangement joins TRBV2 to TRBJ1-4; D is undetermined. Trimming shortened V by 4 bases and J by 1 base, and 10 bases separated the two germline ends. Germline values: CDR1 SNHLY, CDR2 FYNNEI. CDR3 length: 15 residues. The CDR3 DNA reads TGTGCCAGCAGTGTCCGCAGGCAAACTAATGAAAAACTGTTTTTT. Translating gives CASSVRRQTNEKLFF.

As DNA, the CDR3 is TGTGCCAGCAGTTACTCGATAGGAACGGGGCAGTTCTTC. Protein: CASSYSIGTGQFF. The rearrangement links TRBV6-5 to TRBJ2-1; D is unclear. Germline V lookup: CDR1 MNHEY, CDR2 SVGAGI. Trimming pared 0 bases from V and 12 bases from J, leaving 12 bases between. CDR3 length equals 13 residues.

The gene calls are TRBV25-1 and TRBJ1-5; 8 bases agree with TRBD1. The CDR3 totals 13 residues. Trimming took 8 bases from V and 5 from J; bases not matched to a gene: 5. CDR1 and CDR2 (germline): MGHDK, SYGVNS. The CDR3 spells CASRTGFDQPQHF. CDR3 coding DNA: TGTGCCAGCCGGACAGGGTTCGATCAGCCCCAGCATTTT.

This clone came up once. V gene TRBV5-4 combines with J gene TRBJ1-2; 7 bases match TRBD1. The CDR3 is 16 residues long. From germline, CDR1 is SGHNT and CDR2 YYREEE (reference sequence). The ends lost 0 bases at V and 6 bases at J; junction bases unmatched: 11. CDR3: CASSLGGTVKGHGYTF. The CDR3 DNA reads as TGTGCCAGCAGCTTGGGGGGGACAGTTAAGGGCCATGGCTACACCTTC.

The chain is built from TRBV30 and TRBJ2-1, with 8 bases aligning to TRBD1. J lost 6 bases, V lost 2 bases, and 3 bases had no gene match. The CDR3 is made up of 13 amino acids. CDR1 is GTSNPN and CDR2 is SVGIG in the germline V gene (reference sequence). The CDR3 is CAWSYTGGNEQFF. The CDR3 coding sequence is TGTGCCTGGAGTTATACAGGGGGCAATGAGCAGTTCTTC. The variable domain in full, with the rest retrieved from reference TRBV30 and TRBJ2-1, is SQTIHQWPATLVQPVGSPLSLECTVEGTSNPNLYWYRQAAGRGLQLLFYSVGIGQISSEVPQNLSASRPQDRQFILSSKKLLLSDSGFYLCAWSYTGGNEQFFGPGTRLTVL.